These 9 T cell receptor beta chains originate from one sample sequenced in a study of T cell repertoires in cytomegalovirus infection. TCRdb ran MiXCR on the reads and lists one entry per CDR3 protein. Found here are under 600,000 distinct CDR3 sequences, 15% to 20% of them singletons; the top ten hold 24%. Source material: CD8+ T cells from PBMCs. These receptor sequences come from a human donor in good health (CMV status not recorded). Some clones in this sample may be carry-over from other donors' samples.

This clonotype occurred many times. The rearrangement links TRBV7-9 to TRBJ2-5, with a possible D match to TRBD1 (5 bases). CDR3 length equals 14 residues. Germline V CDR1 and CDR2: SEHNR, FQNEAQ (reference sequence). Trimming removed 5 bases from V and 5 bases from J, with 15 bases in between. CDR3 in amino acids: CASSPLGPEETQYF. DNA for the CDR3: TGTGCCAGCAGCCCGCTGGGGCCAGAGGAGACCCAGTACTTC. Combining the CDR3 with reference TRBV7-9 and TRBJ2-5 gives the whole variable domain DTGVSQNPRHKITKRGQNVTFRCDPISEHNRLYWYRQTLGQGPEFLTYFQNEAQLEKSRLLSDRFSAERPKGSFSTLEIQRTEQGDSAMYLCASSPLGPEETQYFGPGTRLLVL.

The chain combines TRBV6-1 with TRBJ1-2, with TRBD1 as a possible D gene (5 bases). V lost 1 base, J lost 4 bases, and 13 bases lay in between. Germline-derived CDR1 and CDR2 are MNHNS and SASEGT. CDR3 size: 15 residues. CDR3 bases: TGTGCCAGCAGTGAAGAACGGGGGGTAGGCTATGGCTACACCTTC. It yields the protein CASSEERGVGYGYTF.

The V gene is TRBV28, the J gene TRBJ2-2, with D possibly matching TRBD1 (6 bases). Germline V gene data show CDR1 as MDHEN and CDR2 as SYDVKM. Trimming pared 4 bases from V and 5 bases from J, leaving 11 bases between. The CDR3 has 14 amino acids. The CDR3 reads CASSSGRGTGELFF. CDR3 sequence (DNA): TGTGCCAGCAGTTCAGGCAGGGGAACCGGGGAGCTGTTTTTT.

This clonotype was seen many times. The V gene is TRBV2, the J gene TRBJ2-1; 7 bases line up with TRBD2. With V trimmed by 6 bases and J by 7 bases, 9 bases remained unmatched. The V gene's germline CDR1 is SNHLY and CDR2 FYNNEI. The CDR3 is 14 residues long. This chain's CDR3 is CASRGGRLENEQFF. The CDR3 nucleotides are TGTGCCAGCAGGGGGGGGAGACTAGAAAATGAGCAGTTCTTC.

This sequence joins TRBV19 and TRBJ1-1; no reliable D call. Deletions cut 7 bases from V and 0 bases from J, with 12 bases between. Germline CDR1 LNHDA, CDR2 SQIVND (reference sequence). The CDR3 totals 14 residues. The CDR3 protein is CASTTPQMNTEAFF. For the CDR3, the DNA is TGTGCCAGTACAACTCCCCAGATGAACACTGAAGCTTTCTTT.

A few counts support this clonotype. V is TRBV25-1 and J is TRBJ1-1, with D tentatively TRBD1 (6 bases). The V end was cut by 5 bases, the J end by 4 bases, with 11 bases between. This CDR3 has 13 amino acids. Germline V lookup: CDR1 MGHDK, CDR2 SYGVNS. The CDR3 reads CASSRGSRTEAFF. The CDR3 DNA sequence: TGTGCCAGCAGTAGGGGGAGCCGCACTGAAGCTTTCTTT.

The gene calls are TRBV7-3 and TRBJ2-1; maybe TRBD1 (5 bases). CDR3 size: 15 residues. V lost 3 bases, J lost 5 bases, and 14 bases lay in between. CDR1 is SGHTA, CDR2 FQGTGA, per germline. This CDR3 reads CASSFQGGTDNEQFF. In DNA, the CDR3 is TGTGCCAGCAGCTTTCAGGGCGGAACCGACAATGAGCAGTTCTTC.

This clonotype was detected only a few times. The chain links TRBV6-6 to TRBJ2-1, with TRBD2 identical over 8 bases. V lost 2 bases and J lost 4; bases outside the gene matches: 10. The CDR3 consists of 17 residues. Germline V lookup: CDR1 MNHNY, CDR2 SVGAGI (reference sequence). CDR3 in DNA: TGTGCCAGCAGTTACGCAAAGGAATTAGCGGGATACAATGAGCAGTTCTTC. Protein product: CASSYAKELAGYNEQFF.

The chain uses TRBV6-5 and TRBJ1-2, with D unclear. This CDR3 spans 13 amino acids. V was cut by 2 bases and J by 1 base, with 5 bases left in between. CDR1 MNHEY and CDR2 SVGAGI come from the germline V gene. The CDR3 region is CASSYAFNYGYTF. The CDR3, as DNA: TGTGCCAGCAGTTACGCCTTTAACTATGGCTACACCTTC.